This T cell receptor beta chain originates from a study of blood T cells in healthy people across ages. Study-wide points: Among long-lived donors, naive CD4+ cells were more numerous and diversity higher than in aged donors. Age showed a roughly linear inverse relationship with TCR beta diversity per million T cells.

This clonotype occurred a few times. Its cognate antigen is unknown. The CDR3 loop spans 11 amino acids. Trimming pared 6 bases from V and 1 base from J, leaving 7 bases between. Germline values: CDR1 DFQATT, CDR2 SNEGSKA (reference sequence). With a J-beta primer mix and a sample-barcoded 5' primer, a second PCR ran about 7 to 11 cycles. Tags on each cDNA molecule came from a template-switch adaptor with 12 random nucleotides. From the 5' RACE reads, TCRdb called clonotypes with MiXCR, one entry per CDR3 protein. The table records about 1.5 million distinct CDR3 sequences, around 40% of them present only once.

This TCR came from a woman younger than 30 in good health. The V gene is TRBV20-1, the J gene TRBJ2-7; weak D call: TRBD2 (6 bases). Sequences were obtained from blood. The CDR3 is CSAEGSYEQYF. The CDR3 DNA is TGCAGTGCGGAGGGTTCCTACGAGCAGTACTTC.